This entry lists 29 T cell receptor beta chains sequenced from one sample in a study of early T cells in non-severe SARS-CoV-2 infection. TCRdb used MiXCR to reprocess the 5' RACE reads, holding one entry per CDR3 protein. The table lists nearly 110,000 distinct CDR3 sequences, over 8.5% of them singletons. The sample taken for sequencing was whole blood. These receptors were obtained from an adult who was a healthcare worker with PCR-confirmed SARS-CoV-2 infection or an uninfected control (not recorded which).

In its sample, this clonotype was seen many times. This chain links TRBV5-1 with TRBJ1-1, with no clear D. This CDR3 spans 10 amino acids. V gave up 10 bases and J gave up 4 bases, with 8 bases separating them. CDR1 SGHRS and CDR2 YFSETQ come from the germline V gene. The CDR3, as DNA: TGCGCCTCACGTGGCACTGAAGCTTTCTTT. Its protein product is CASRGTEAFF. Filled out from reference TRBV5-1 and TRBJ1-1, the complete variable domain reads KAGVTQTPRYLIKTRGQQVTLSCSPISGHRSVSWYQQTPGQGLQFLFEYFSETQRNKGNFPGRFSGRQFSNSRSEMNVSTLELGDSALYLCASRGTEAFFGQGTRLTVV.

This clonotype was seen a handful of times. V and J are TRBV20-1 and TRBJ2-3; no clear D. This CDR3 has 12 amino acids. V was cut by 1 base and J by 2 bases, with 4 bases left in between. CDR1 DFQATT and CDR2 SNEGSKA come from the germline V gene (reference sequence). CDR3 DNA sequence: TGCAGTGCTAGAGTCGCCACAGATACGCAGTATTTT. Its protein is CSARVATDTQYF.

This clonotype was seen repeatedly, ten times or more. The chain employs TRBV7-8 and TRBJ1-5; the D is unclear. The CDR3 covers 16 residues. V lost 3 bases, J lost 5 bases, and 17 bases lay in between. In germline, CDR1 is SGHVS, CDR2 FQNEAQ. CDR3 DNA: TGTGCCAGCAGCTTTAATGAGGGTGTTGCACATCAGCCCCAGCATTTT. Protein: CASSFNEGVAHQPQHF.

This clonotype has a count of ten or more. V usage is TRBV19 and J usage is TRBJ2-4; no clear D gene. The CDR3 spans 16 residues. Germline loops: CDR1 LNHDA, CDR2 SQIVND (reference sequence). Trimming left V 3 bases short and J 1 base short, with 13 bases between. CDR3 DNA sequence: TGTGCCAGTAGTATGGGGAATGGTCGGGCCAAAAACATTCAGTACTTC. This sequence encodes CASSMGNGRAKNIQYF.

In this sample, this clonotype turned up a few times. The CDR3 region has the DNA TGTGCCAGCAGTTACGGGACTAGCGACCAAGAGACCCAGTACTTC. Its protein product is CASSYGTSDQETQYF. This rearrangement joins TRBV6-5 to TRBJ2-5, with 10 positions matching TRBD2. Germline loops: CDR1 MNHEY, CDR2 SVGAGI. The V gene end was trimmed by 2 bases and the J gene end by 0 bases; junction bases not matched to a gene: 0. The CDR3 is 15 residues long.

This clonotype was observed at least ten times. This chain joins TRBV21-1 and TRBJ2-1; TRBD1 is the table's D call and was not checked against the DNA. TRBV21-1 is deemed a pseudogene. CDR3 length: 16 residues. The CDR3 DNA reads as TGTGCCAGCAGCAAAGCGCACAGGGGGCTTTACAATGAGCAGTTCTTC. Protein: CASSKAHRGLYNEQFF.

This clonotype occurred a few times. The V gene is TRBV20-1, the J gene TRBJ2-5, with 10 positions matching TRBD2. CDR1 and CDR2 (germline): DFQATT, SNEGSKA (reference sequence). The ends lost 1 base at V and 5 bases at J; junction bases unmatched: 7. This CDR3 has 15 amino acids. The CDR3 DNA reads TGCAGTGCTAGAGTTGGGACTAGCGAAATGGAGACCCAGTACTTC. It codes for CSARVGTSEMETQYF.

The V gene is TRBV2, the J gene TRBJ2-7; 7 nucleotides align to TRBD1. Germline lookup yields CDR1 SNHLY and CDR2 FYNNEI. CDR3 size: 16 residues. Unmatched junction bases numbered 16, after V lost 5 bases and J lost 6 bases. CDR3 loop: CASSSYRTGLLGEQYF. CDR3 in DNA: TGTGCCAGCAGTTCGTATCGGACAGGTCTTCTGGGCGAGCAGTACTTC.

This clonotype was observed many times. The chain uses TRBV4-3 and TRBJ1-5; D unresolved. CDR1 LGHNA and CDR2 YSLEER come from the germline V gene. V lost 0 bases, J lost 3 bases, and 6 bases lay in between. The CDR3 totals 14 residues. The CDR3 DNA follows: TGCGCCAGCAGCCAAGAGTTAGCCAATCAGCCCCAGCATTTT. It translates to CASSQELANQPQHF.

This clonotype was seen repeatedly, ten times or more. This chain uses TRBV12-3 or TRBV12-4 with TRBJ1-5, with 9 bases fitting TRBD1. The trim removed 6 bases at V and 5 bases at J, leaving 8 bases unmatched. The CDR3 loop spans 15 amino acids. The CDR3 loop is CASRRTGAGDQPQHF. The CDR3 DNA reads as TGTGCCAGCAGACGGACAGGGGCTGGGGATCAGCCCCAGCATTTT.

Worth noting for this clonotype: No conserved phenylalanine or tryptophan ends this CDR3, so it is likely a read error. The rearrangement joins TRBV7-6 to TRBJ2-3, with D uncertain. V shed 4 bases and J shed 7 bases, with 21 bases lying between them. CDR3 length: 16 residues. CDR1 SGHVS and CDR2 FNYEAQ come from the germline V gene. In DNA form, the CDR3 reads TGTGCCAGCAGCTCCCTCGGAGAGTCGGGCTCACATACGCAGTATTCT. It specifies CASSSLGESGSHTQYS.

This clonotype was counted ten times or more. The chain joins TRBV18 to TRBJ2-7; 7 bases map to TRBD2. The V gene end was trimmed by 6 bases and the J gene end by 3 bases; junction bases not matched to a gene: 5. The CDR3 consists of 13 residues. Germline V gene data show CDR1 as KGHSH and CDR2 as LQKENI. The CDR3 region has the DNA TGTGCCAGCTCCCCCAGCGGGATCTACGAGCAGTACTTC. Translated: CASSPSGIYEQYF.

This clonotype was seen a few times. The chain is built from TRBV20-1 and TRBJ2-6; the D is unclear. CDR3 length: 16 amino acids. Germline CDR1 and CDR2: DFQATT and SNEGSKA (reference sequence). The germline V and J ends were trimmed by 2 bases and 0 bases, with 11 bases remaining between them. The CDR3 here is CSARFTTDSGANVLTF. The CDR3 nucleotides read TGCAGTGCTAGATTCACGACGGACTCTGGGGCCAACGTCCTGACTTTC.

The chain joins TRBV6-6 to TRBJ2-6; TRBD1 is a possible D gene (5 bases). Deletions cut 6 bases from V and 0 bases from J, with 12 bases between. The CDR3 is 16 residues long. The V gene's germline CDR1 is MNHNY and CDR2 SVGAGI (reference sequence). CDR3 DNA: TGTGCCAGCAGCCGACAGTTGAGCTCTGGGGCCAACGTCCTGACTTTC. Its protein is CASSRQLSSGANVLTF.

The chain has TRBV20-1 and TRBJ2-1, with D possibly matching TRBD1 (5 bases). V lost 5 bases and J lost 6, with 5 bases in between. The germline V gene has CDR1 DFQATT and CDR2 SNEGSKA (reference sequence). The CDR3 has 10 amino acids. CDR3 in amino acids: CSAQGNEQFF. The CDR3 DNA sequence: TGCAGTGCTCAGGGCAATGAGCAGTTCTTC.

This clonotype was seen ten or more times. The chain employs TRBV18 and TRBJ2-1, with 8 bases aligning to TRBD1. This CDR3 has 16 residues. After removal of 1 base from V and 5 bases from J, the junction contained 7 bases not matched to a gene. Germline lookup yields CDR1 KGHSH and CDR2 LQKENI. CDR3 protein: CASSPRRQGRNNEQFF. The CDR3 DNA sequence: TGTGCCAGCTCACCACGAAGACAGGGGCGAAACAATGAGCAGTTCTTC. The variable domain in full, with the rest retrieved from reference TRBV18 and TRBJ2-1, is NAGVMQNPRHLVRRRGQEARLRCSPMKGHSHVYWYRQLPEEGLKFMVYLQKENIIDESGMPKERFSAEFPKEGPSILRIQQVVRGDSAAYFCASSPRRQGRNNEQFFGPGTRLTVL.

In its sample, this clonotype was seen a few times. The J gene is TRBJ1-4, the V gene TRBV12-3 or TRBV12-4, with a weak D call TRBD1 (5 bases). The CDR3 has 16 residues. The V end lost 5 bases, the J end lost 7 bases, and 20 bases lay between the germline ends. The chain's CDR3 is CASSLGTLSSGEKLFF. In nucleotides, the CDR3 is TGTGCCAGCAGTCTTGGGACTTTGAGTAGTGGTGAAAAACTGTTTTTT.

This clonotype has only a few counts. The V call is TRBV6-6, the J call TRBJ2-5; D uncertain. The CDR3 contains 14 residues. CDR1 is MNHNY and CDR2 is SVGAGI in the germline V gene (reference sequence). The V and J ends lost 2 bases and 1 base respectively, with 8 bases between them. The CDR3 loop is CASSYASTQETQYF. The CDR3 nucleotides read TGTGCCAGCAGTTACGCGTCAACCCAAGAGACCCAGTACTTC.

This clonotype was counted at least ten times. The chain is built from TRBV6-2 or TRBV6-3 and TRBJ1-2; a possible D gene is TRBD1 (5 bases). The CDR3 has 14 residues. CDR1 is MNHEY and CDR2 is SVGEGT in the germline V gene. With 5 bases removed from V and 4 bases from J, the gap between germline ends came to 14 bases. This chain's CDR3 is CASSRLERGYGYTF. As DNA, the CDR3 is TGTGCCAGCAGTCGCCTGGAGAGGGGCTATGGCTACACCTTC.

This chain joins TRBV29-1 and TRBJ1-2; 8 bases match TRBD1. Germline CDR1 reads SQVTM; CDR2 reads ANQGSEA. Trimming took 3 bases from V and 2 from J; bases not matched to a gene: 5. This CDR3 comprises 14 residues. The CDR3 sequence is CSVEGTGVNYGYTF. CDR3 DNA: TGCAGCGTTGAGGGGACAGGAGTCAACTATGGCTACACCTTC.

CDR3 sequence reads: CASSWTVEQYF. DNA for the CDR3: TGTGCCAGCAGTTGGACCGTCGAGCAGTACTTC. The genes are TRBV6-2 or TRBV6-3 and TRBJ2-7; D gene ambiguous. The CDR3 has 11 residues. The V and J ends lost 4 bases and 6 bases respectively, with 7 bases between them. Germline lookup yields CDR1 MNHEY and CDR2 SVGEGT.

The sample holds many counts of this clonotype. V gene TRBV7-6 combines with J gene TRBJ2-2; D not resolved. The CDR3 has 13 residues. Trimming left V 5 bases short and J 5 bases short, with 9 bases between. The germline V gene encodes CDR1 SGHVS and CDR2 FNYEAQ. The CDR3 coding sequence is TGTGCCAGCAGCCTCCTCCTAACCGGGGAGCTGTTTTTT. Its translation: CASSLLLTGELFF.

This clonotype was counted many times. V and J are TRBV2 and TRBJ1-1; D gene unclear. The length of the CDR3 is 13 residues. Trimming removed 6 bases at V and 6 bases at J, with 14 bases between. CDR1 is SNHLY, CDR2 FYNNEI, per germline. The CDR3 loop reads CASRSRILAEAFF. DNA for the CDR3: TGTGCCAGCAGATCACGGATTTTAGCTGAAGCTTTCTTT.

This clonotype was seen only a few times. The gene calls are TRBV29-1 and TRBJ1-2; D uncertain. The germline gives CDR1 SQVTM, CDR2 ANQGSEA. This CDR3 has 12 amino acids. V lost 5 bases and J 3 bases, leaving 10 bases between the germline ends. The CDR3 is CSVWRTYYGYTF. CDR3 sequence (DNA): TGCAGCGTTTGGAGGACTTACTATGGCTACACCTTC.

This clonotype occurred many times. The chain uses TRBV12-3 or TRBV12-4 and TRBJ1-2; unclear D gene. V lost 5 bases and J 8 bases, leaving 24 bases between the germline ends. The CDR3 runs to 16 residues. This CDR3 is CASSPRRDRISEGYTF. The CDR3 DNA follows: TGTGCCAGCAGTCCCCGACGGGATCGGATTAGTGAAGGCTACACCTTC.

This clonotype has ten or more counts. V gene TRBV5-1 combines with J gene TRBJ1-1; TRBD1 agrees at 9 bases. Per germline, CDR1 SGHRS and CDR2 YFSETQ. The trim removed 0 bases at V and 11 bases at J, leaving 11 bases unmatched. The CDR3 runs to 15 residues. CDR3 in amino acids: CASSLAVGTGTEAFF. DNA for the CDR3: TGCGCCAGCAGCTTGGCAGTTGGGACAGGGACGGAGGCTTTCTTT.

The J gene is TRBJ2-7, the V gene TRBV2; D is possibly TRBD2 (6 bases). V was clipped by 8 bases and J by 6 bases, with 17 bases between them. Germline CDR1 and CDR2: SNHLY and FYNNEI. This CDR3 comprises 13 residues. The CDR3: CASETSSLGEQYF. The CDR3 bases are TGTGCCAGCGAAACTAGCTCACTGGGCGAGCAGTACTTC.

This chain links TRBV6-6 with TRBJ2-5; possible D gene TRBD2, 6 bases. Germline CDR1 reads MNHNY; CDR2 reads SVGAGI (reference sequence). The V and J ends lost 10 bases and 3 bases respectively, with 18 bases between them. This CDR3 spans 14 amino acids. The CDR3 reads CATREELSKETQYF. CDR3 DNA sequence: TGTGCCACCAGGGAGGAGCTATCTAAAGAGACCCAGTACTTC.

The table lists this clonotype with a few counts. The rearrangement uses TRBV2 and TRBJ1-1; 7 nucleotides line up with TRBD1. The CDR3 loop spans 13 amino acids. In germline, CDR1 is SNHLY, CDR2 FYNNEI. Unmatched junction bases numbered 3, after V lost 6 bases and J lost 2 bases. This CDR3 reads CASSRDSNTEAFF. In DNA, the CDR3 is TGTGCCAGCAGCCGGGACAGCAACACTGAAGCTTTCTTT.